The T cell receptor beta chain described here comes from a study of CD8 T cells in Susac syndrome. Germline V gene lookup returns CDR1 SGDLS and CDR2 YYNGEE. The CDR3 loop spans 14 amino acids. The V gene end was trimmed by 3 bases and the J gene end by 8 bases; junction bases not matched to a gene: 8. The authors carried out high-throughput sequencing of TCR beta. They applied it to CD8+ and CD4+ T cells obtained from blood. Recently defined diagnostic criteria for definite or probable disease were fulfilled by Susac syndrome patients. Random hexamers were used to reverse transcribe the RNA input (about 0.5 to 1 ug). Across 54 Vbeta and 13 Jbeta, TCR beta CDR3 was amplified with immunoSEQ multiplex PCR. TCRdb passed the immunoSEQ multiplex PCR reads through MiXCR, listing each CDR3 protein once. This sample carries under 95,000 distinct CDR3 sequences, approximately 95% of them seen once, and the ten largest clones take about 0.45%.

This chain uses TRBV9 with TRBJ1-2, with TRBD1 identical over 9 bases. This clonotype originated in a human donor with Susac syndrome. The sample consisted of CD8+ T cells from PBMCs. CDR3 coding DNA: TGTGCCAGCAGCGCATTACAGGGGGCTGAGGGCTACACCTTC. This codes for CASSALQGAEGYTF.